Below, 17 T cell receptor beta chains from the same sample are listed, as sequenced in a study of identical twins. TCRdb re-analysed the 5' RACE reads in MiXCR, keeping a single row per CDR3 protein. The sample lists some 1,700,000 distinct CDR3 sequences; around 29% were seen once. Source material: cord blood. All receptors come from a newborn girl in good health.

With regard to this clonotype: This may arise from a read error, as a much more abundant clone is one base away. CDR3 sequence: CAISSGSMSDTQYF. The CDR3 region has the DNA TGTGCCATCAGCTCGGGTAGTATGAGCGATACGCAGTATTTT. This sequence joins TRBV10-3 and TRBJ2-3; D unclear. The CDR3 sequence is 14 residues long. V was trimmed by 6 bases and J by 6 bases, leaving 16 bases between them. Germline CDR1 and CDR2: ENHRY and SYGVKD.

This clonotype was observed a few times. The chain has TRBV6-1 and TRBJ1-1; D unresolved. Germline V gives CDR1 MNHNS, CDR2 SASEGT. The CDR3 totals 12 residues. V was pared by 2 bases and J by 5 bases, with 6 bases between. CDR3 residues: CASSETRTEAFF. The CDR3 coding sequence is TGTGCCAGCAGTGAAACCAGAACTGAAGCTTTCTTT.

The chain recombines TRBV7-2 with TRBJ2-5; TRBD1 matches at 9 bases. The end of the DNA aligns better with TRBJ2-7, so the J call may be wrong. The germline V gene encodes CDR1 SGHTA and CDR2 FQGNSA. This CDR3 region has 14 residues. CDR3 sequence: CASSLWTGVFEQYF. CDR3 DNA sequence: TGTGCCAGCAGCTTGTGGACAGGGGTGTTCGAGCAGTACTTC.

This chain uses TRBV3-1 with TRBJ2-1, with TRBD2 as a possible D gene (6 bases). The CDR3 contains 16 residues. Trimming took 0 bases from V and 2 from J, leaving 11 bases between them. In germline, CDR1 is LGHDT, CDR2 YNNKEL (reference sequence). The DNA of the CDR3 is TGTGCCAGCAGCCAAGATGGGACTGGTCCCTACAATGAGCAGTTCTTC. Translation gives CASSQDGTGPYNEQFF.

In its sample, this clonotype was seen a few times. The V call is TRBV30, the J call TRBJ1-1; D unclear. Germline CDR1 and CDR2: GTSNPN and SVGIG (reference sequence). The CDR3 is 15 residues long. V gave up 1 base and J gave up 2 bases, with 14 bases separating them. The CDR3 region is CAWSALWVPNTEAFF. The CDR3 nucleotides read TGTGCCTGGAGTGCGCTTTGGGTCCCCAACACTGAAGCTTTCTTT.

In its sample, this clonotype was seen a few times. The rearrangement joins TRBV10-3 to TRBJ2-1; TRBD2 is a possible D gene (6 bases). The V end was cut by 2 bases, the J end by 8 bases, with 16 bases between. From germline, CDR1 is ENHRY and CDR2 SYGVKD. This CDR3 comprises 15 residues. CDR3 DNA sequence: TGTGCCATCAGTGAGGGGTCTAGCGCAGGAGATGAGCAGTTCTTC. Amino acid sequence: CAISEGSSAGDEQFF.

This chain connects TRBV15 to TRBJ2-3; D not resolved. The CDR3 length is 13 residues. The V gene lost 0 bases and the J gene lost 2 bases, with 3 bases spanning the gap. CDR1 is LNHNV, CDR2 YYDKDF, per germline (reference sequence). The chain's CDR3 is CATSRDNTDTQYF. The CDR3 region has the DNA TGTGCCACCAGCAGAGATAACACAGATACGCAGTATTTT.

The chain employs TRBV4-2 and TRBJ1-5; possible D gene TRBD1, 5 bases. The V end lost 1 base, the J end lost 9 bases, and 19 bases lay between the germline ends. CDR3 length equals 16 residues. Germline V gene lookup returns CDR1 LGHNA and CDR2 YNFKEQ. In DNA, the CDR3 is TGTGCCAGCAGCCAAGTAGCATCGGGGGGAGGTCGGCCCCAGCATTTT. It is translated as CASSQVASGGGRPQHF.

This chain joins TRBV7-2 and TRBJ2-1; 11 bases map to TRBD2. The CDR3 extends over 15 amino acids. Germline CDR1 is SGHTA and CDR2 is FQGNSA. Trimming at V came to 6 bases and at J to 6 bases, leaving 7 bases not matched to a gene. CDR3 residues: CASRHRLAGFNEQFF. The CDR3 bases are TGTGCCAGCAGACATCGACTAGCGGGATTCAATGAGCAGTTCTTC. Variable domain in full (rest from reference TRBV7-2 and TRBJ2-1): GAGVSQSPSNKVTEKGKDVELRCDPISGHTALYWYRQSLGQGLEFLIYFQGNSAPDKSGLPSDRFSAERTGGSVSTLTIQRTQQEDSAVYLCASRHRLAGFNEQFFGPGTRLTVL.

The chain uses TRBV10-3 and TRBJ2-7; D not resolved. The germline V and J ends were trimmed by 3 bases and 2 bases, with 5 bases remaining between them. The germline CDR1 and CDR2 sequences are ENHRY and SYGVKD. CDR3 length: 12 amino acids. CDR3 residues: CAISDLAYEQYF. Here the CDR3 DNA reads TGTGCCATCAGTGACTTGGCCTACGAGCAGTACTTC.

This clonotype was seen a few times. This sequence joins TRBV29-1 and TRBJ1-3; tentative D call: TRBD1 (5 bases). This CDR3 has 15 amino acids. The V end was cut by 3 bases, the J end by 0 bases, with 12 bases between. Germline values: CDR1 SQVTM, CDR2 ANQGSEA. CDR3 nucleotide sequence: TGCAGCGTTGAGGGGGACTCCTTCTCTGGAAACACCATATATTTT. Translated, it gives CSVEGDSFSGNTIYF.

This sequence joins TRBV12-3 or TRBV12-4 and TRBJ2-3, with 8 bases matching TRBD2. V shed 3 bases and J 11 bases; nucleotides not matched to a gene: 19. There are 17 residues in the CDR3. CDR3 amino acids: CASSFCGLAVCTDVQYF. In DNA, the CDR3 is TGTGCCAGCAGTTTTTGTGGACTAGCAGTATGCACAGATGTGCAGTATTTT.

The rearrangement joins TRBV4-1 to TRBJ2-1; weak D call: TRBD2 (6 bases). V was shortened by 1 base and J by 10 bases, with 11 bases between the two germline ends. The CDR3 covers 13 residues. CDR1 is MGHRA, CDR2 YSYEKL, per germline. The CDR3 spells CASSQAARGEQFF. The CDR3 coding sequence is TGCGCCAGCAGCCAAGCCGCCCGGGGGGAGCAGTTCTTC.

This clonotype has more than one count but fewer than ten. The J gene is TRBJ1-4, the V gene TRBV7-2; perhaps TRBD1 as D (6 bases). CDR1 SGHTA and CDR2 FQGNSA come from the germline V gene. CDR3 length: 16 amino acids. Trimming removed 5 bases at V and 7 bases at J, with 20 bases between. This CDR3 reads CASSVSGQPSSEKLFF. CDR3 coding DNA: TGTGCCAGCAGCGTATCAGGACAGCCGTCTAGTGAAAAACTGTTTTTT. Full variable domain (missing parts from reference TRBV7-2 and TRBJ1-4): GAGVSQSPSNKVTEKGKDVELRCDPISGHTALYWYRQSLGQGLEFLIYFQGNSAPDKSGLPSDRFSAERTGGSVSTLTIQRTQQEDSAVYLCASSVSGQPSSEKLFFGSGTQLSVL.

J is TRBJ2-1 and V is TRBV3-1; no clear D gene. The CDR3 runs 15 residues. V was pared by 0 bases and J by 8 bases, with 14 bases between. Germline V gene lookup returns CDR1 LGHDT and CDR2 YNNKEL (reference sequence). The CDR3 coding sequence is TGTGCCAGCAGCCAAGATAAACTCATAGTAGATGAGCAGTTCTTC. This sequence encodes CASSQDKLIVDEQFF.

This clonotype was counted many times. The rearrangement links TRBV29-1 to TRBJ1-2, with 9 bases aligning to TRBD1. CDR1 SQVTM and CDR2 ANQGSEA come from the germline V gene. V lost 5 bases to trimming and J lost 4 bases; unmatched junction nucleotides: 11. This CDR3 comprises 15 residues. The DNA for the CDR3 is TGCAGCGTTTTCTTCGACAGGGGGGAAGGCTATGGCTACACCTTC. This encodes CSVFFDRGEGYGYTF.

V is TRBV6-2 or TRBV6-3 and J is TRBJ2-1; D unclear. V shed 0 bases and J shed 12 bases, with 9 bases lying between them. Germline values: CDR1 MNHEY, CDR2 SVGEGT. The CDR3 runs 12 residues. The CDR3 DNA reads TGTGCCAGCAGTTACTCCGGGCCGGTGCAGTTCTTC. Translating it yields CASSYSGPVQFF.